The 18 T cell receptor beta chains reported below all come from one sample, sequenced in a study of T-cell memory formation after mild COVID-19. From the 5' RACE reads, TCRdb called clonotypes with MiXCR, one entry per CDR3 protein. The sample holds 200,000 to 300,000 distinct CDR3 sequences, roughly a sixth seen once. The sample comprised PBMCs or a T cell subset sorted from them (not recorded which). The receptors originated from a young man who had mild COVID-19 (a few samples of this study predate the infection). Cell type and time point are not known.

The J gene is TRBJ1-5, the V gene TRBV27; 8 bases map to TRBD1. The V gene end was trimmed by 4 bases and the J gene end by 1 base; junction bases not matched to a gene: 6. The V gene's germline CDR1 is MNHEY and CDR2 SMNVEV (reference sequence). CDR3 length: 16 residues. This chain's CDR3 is CASSSQGAGSNQPQHF. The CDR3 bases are TGTGCCAGCAGTTCCCAGGGGGCAGGGAGCAATCAGCCCCAGCATTTT.

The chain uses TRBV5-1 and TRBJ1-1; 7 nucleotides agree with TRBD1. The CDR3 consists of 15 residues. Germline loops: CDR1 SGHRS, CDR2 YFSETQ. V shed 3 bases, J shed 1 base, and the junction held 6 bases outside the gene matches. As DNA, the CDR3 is TGCGCCAGCAGCTCCAGGGGGGCAGGGAACACTGAAGCTTTCTTT. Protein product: CASSSRGAGNTEAFF.

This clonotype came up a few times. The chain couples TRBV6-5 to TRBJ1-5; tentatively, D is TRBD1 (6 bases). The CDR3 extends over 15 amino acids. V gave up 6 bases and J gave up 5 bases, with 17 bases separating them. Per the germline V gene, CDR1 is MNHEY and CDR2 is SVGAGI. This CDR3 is CASRNNLQGDQPQHF. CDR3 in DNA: TGTGCCAGCAGGAATAACTTACAGGGAGATCAGCCCCAGCATTTT.

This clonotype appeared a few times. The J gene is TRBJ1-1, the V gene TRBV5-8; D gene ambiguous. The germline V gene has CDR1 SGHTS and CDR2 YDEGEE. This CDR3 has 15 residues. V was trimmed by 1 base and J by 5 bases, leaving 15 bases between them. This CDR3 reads CASSLPWFQRTEAFF. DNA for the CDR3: TGTGCCAGCAGCTTGCCGTGGTTTCAAAGGACTGAAGCTTTCTTT.

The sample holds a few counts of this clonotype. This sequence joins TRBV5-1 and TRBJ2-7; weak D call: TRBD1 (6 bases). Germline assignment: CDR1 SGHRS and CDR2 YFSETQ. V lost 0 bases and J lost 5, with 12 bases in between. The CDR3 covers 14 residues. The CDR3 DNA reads TGCGCCAGCAGCTTGGGCGACAGGTCCAACGAGCAGTACTTC. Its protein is CASSLGDRSNEQYF.

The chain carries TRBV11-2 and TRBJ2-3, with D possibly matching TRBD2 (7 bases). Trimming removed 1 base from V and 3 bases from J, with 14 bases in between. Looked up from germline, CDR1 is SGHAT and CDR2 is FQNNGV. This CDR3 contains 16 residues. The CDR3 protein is CASSLGAGAWTDTQYF. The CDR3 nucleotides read TGTGCCAGCAGCTTAGGGGCGGGGGCCTGGACAGATACGCAGTATTTT. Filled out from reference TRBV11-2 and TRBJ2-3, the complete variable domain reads EAGVAQSPRYKIIEKRQSVAFWCNPISGHATLYWYQQILGQGPKLLIQFQNNGVVDDSQLPKDRFSAERLKGVDSTLKIQPAKLEDSAVYLCASSLGAGAWTDTQYFGPGTRLTVL.

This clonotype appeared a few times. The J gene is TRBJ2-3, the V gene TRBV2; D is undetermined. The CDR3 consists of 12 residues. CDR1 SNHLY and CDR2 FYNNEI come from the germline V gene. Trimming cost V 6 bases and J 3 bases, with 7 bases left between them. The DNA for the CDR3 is TGTGCCAGCAGATCTGAAACAGATACGCAGTATTTT. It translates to CASRSETDTQYF. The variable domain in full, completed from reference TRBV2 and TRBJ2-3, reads EPEVTQTPSHQVTQMGQEVILRCVPISNHLYFYWYRQILGQKVEFLVSFYNNEISEKSEIFDDQFSVERPDGSNFTLKIRSTKLEDSAMYFCASRSETDTQYFGPGTRLTVL.

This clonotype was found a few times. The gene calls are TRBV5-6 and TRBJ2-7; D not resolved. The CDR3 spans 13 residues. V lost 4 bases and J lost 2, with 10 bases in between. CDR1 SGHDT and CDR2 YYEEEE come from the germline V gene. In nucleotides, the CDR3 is TGTGCCAGCAGCCCAGGAAGACCCTACGAGCAGTACGTC. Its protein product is CASSPGRPYEQYV.

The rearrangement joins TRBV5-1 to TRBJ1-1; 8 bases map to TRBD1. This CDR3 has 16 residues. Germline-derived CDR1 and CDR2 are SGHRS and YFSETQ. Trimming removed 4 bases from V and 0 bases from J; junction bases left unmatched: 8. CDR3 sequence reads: CASSVNRGGMNTEAFF. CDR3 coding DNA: TGCGCCAGCAGCGTAAACAGGGGGGGCATGAACACTGAAGCTTTCTTT.

Here the CDR3 DNA reads TGTGCCAGCACCCTGGGGGGGGAGAACTATGGCTACACCTTC. Amino acid sequence: CASTLGGENYGYTF. This chain uses TRBV12-3 or TRBV12-4 with TRBJ1-2; possible D gene TRBD1, 5 bases. The V end lost 7 bases, the J end lost 2 bases, and 14 bases lay between the germline ends. The length of the CDR3 is 14 residues.

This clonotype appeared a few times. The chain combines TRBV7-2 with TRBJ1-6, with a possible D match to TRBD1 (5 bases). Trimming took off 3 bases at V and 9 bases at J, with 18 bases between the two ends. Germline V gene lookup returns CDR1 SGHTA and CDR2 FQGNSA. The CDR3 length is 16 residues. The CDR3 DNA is TGTGCCAGCAGCTTGGGGGTAGGGTACTTTGGTTCACCCCTCCACTTT. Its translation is CASSLGVGYFGSPLHF.

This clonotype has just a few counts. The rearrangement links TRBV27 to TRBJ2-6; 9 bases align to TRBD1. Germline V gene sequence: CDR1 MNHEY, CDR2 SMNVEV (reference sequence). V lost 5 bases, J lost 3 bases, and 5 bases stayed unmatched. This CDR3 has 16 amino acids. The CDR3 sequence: CASSPQGAHGANVLTF. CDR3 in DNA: TGTGCCAGCAGTCCACAGGGGGCGCATGGGGCCAACGTCCTGACTTTC.

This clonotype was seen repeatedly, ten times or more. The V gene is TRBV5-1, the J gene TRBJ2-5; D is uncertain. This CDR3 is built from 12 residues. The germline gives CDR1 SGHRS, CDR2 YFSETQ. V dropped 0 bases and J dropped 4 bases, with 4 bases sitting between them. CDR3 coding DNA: TGCGCCAGCAGCTTGGCTTTAGAGACCCAGTACTTC. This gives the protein CASSLALETQYF.

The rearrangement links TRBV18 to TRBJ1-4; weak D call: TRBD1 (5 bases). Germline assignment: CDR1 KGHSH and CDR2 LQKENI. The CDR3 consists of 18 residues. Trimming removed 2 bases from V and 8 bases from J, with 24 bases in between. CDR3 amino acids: CASSPISGAGWKAEKLFF. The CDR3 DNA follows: TGTGCCAGCTCACCAATCAGCGGTGCAGGGTGGAAGGCAGAAAAACTGTTTTTT.

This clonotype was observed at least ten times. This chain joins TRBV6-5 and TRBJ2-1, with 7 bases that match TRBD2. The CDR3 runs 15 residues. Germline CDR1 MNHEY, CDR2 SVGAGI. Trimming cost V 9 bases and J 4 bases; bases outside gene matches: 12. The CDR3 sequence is CASGGGRSLYNEQFF. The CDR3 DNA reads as TGTGCCAGTGGGGGGGGGAGGTCCCTTTACAATGAGCAGTTCTTC.

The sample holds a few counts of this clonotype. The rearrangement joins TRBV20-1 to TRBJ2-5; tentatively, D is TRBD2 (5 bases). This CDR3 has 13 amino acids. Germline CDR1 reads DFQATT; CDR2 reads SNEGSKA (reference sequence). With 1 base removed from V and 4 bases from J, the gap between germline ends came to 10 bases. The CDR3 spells CSARVPAGETQYF. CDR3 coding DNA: TGCAGTGCTAGAGTTCCCGCGGGAGAGACCCAGTACTTC.

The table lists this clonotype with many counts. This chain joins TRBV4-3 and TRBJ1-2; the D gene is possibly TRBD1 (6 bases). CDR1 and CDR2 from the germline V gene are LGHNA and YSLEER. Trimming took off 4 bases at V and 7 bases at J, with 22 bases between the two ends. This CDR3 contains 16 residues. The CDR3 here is CASSRTGFSGVGGYTF. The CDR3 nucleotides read TGCGCCAGCAGCCGCACAGGGTTTTCGGGTGTGGGTGGCTACACCTTC.

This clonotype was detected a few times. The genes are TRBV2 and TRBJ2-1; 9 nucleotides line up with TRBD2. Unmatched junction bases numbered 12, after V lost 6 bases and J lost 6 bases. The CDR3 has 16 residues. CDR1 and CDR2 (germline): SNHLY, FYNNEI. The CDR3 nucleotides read TGTGCCAGCAGCCCCCGTCGCGGGGGGGCAATCAATGAGCAGTTCTTC. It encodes CASSPRRGGAINEQFF. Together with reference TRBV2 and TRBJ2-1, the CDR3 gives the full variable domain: EPEVTQTPSHQVTQMGQEVILRCVPISNHLYFYWYRQILGQKVEFLVSFYNNEISEKSEIFDDQFSVERPDGSNFTLKIRSTKLEDSAMYFCASSPRRGGAINEQFFGPGTRLTVL.